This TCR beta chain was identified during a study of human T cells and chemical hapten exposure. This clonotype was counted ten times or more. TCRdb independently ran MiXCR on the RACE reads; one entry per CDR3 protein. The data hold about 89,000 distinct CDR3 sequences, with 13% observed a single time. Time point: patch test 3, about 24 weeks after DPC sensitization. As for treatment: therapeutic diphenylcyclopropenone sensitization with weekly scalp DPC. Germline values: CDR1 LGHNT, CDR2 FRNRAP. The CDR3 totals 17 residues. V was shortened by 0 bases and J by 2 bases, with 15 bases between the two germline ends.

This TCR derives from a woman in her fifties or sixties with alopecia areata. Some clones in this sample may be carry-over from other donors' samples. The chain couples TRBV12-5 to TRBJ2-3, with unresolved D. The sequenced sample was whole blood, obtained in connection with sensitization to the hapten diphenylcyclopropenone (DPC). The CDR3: CASGLVLRLGFTDTQYF. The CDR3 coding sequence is TGTGCTAGTGGTTTGGTACTTCGCTTGGGGTTCACAGATACGCAGTATTTT.